Below, one TCR beta chain is given with its context. CDR1 is KGHSH, CDR2 LQKENI, per germline. The CDR3 covers 12 residues. The V gene end was trimmed by 4 bases and the J gene end by 10 bases; junction bases not matched to a gene: 4. The data were obtained in a study of blood T cell repertoires in COVID-19. Study information: Spain, Italy and the United States supplied samples that represented acute and convalescent COVID-19.

Data came from immunoSEQ multiplex PCR; TCRdb stores just in-frame clones and leaves some out. The sample includes a few hundred thousand clones, 70% to 90% seen only once; the top ten take 2.9%. The sequence came from a man aged 50-59 years who had recovered from COVID-19. The sequenced sample consisted of peripheral blood. The chain carries TRBV18 and TRBJ2-1; 7 nucleotides match TRBD2. CDR3 protein: CASSREAGEQFF. The CDR3 DNA follows: TGTGCCAGCTCACGGGAAGCGGGAGAGCAGTTCTTC.